This section outlines one T cell receptor (beta chain) sequence together with its context. Trimming took 3 bases from V and 8 from J, leaving 16 bases between them. The CDR3 totals 15 residues. The record originates from a study of human T cells and chemical hapten exposure. Specified time point: patch test 1, 2 weeks after DPC sensitization. The treatment was: therapeutic diphenylcyclopropenone sensitization with weekly scalp DPC. The study used a library that attached unique molecular identifiers to individual cDNA molecules. One entry per CDR3 protein results from TCRdb running MiXCR on the RACE reads. The sample holds 180,000 or so distinct CDR3 sequences, roughly 15% seen once.

Sample: whole blood, taken in connection with sensitization to the hapten diphenylcyclopropenone (DPC). This chain connects TRBV12-3 or TRBV12-4 to TRBJ1-4; D perhaps matches TRBD1 (6 bases). This receptor was taken from a woman in her thirties with alopecia areata. Some clones in this sample may be carry-over from other donors' samples. CDR3 DNA: TGTGCCAGCAGTTTCTCCCTGGGGGCGGACGAAAAACTGTTTTTT. It specifies CASSFSLGADEKLFF.